Here is one T cell receptor beta chain with its context. This CDR3 region has 12 residues. Germline CDR1 and CDR2: GTSNPN and SVGIG (reference sequence). The V gene lost 1 base and the J gene lost 4 bases, with 5 bases spanning the gap. The data belong to a study of blood T cell repertoires in COVID-19. Across the whole study: Researchers got acute and convalescent COVID-19 samples from the United States, Italy and Spain.

Per the authors' pipeline: The assay estimated nucleated cells by amplifying reference gene primers. Produced via immunoSEQ multiplex PCR; TCRdb's table is partial and in-frame only. V and J calls plus clone size are reproduced from that table; the DNA served to infer D and trimming. The repertoire has over 140,000 clones, 70% to 80% of them found once; the top ten carry roughly 9%. The source material was peripheral blood. The TCR sequence derives from a woman aged 45 to 65 with active or convalescent COVID-19. The chain carries TRBV30 and TRBJ1-3; no definite D call. The CDR3: CAWSGLGNTIYF. CDR3 sequence (DNA): TGTGCCTGGAGTGGTCTGGGAAACACCATATATTTT.